Listed here are 22 T cell receptor beta chains from one sample, sequenced in a study of regulatory T cells in long-lasting Graves disease. Time point noted: newly diagnosed GD, antithyroid drugs for less than 3 months. The TCR library was made from RNA that had been extracted from PBMCs in TRIzol. Libraries of TCR beta came from iRepertoire HTBI primers plus Arm-PCR of CDR3 regions. TCRdb re-called the multiplex PCR reads through MiXCR, storing one row per CDR3 protein. The sample has approximately 400,000 distinct CDR3 sequences, more than 12% seen once. These same records also appear under a second study, on T cells in Graves' hyperthyroidism and ophthalmopathy.

This material consisted of peripheral blood mononuclear cells (PBMCs), taken at new diagnosis, from a patient treated with antithyroid drugs. These receptors were collected from a woman aged 25 to 39 with Graves disease.

The sample holds a few counts of this clonotype. This chain connects TRBV30 to TRBJ2-7; 8 bases are shared with TRBD1. Unmatched junction bases numbered 5, after V lost 2 bases and J lost 5 bases. Germline V gene lookup returns CDR1 GTSNPN and CDR2 SVGIG (reference sequence). The CDR3 runs 13 residues. CDR3 amino acids: CAWSHRGMHEQYF. In nucleotides, the CDR3 is TGTGCCTGGAGTCACAGGGGGATGCACGAGCAGTACTTC.

In the case of this clonotype: A read error may explain this, as a much larger clone is one base away. The V gene is TRBV4-1, the J gene TRBJ1-5; D not resolved. Germline CDR1 MGHRA, CDR2 YSYEKL. CDR3 size: 15 residues. The CDR3 nucleotides read TGCGCCAGCAGGCAAGATTTGGGTAGCAATCAGCCCCAGCATTTT. It specifies CASRQDLGSNQPQHF.

Points on this clonotype: This could be a read error, since a much larger clone is one nucleotide away. The rearrangement joins TRBV20-1 to TRBJ2-4, with TRBD1 matching 8 bases. The DNA matches TRBJ2-1 better at its end, which makes the J call doubtful. Germline CDR1 reads DFQATT; CDR2 reads SNEGSKA (reference sequence). The CDR3 covers 14 residues. The CDR3 DNA reads as TGCAGTGCTAGTAAGGGACAGGTCCAAGAGACCCAGTTCTTC. Protein: CSASKGQVQETQFF.

Note on this clonotype: It may be a read error: a sequence one base away is much more abundant. The rearrangement uses TRBV5-1 and TRBJ1-4; D not resolved. The CDR3 is made up of 13 amino acids. Germline CDR1 SGHRS, CDR2 YFSETQ. Trimming removed 3 bases at V and 12 bases at J, with 15 bases between. The CDR3 DNA reads TGCGCCAGCAGCTCGGTTGGGCGGTCGGAACTGTTTTTT. Protein: CASSSVGRSELFF.

The chain couples TRBV30 to TRBJ2-1; 8 bases agree with TRBD2. CDR1 GTSNPN and CDR2 SVGIG come from the germline V gene (reference sequence). V shed 5 bases and J 9 bases; nucleotides not matched to a gene: 15. The CDR3 has 15 residues. CDR3 in amino acids: CAWARSGSVGVEQFF. For the CDR3, the DNA is TGTGCCTGGGCTCGCAGCGGGAGCGTGGGTGTTGAGCAGTTCTTC.

This clonotype was detected ten times or more. The rearrangement joins TRBV9 to TRBJ2-1, with TRBD2 matching 7 bases. The CDR3 is 14 residues long. Trimming cost V 0 bases and J 3 bases; bases outside gene matches: 0. From germline, CDR1 is SGDLS and CDR2 YYNGEE. The CDR3 is CASSVGTSYNEQFF. The CDR3 DNA reads TGTGCCAGCAGCGTAGGGACTAGCTACAATGAGCAGTTCTTC.

This chain links TRBV6-1 with TRBJ1-3; tentative D call: TRBD1 (6 bases). Trimming cost V 6 bases and J 4 bases, with 16 bases left between them. Germline V gives CDR1 MNHNS, CDR2 SASEGT. The CDR3 is 15 amino acids. This CDR3 is CASSLSRGQGNTIYF. The CDR3 DNA reads TGTGCCAGCAGCTTATCCCGGGGGCAAGGAAACACCATATATTTT.

The rearrangement links TRBV2 to TRBJ1-6; D gene unclear. CDR3 size: 15 residues. Germline V gene data show CDR1 as SNHLY and CDR2 as FYNNEI. Trimming left V 6 bases short and J 7 bases short, with 16 bases between. The CDR3 nucleotides read TGTGCCAGCAGCCCGAAGGTTGCGCTGAATTCACCCCTCCACTTT. Residues: CASSPKVALNSPLHF.

J is TRBJ2-2 and V is TRBV11-2; possibly TRBD2 for D (5 bases). Trimming removed 0 bases from V and 0 bases from J, with 11 bases in between. This CDR3 has 17 residues. In germline, CDR1 is SGHAT, CDR2 FQNNGV. CDR3 sequence: CASSLDALRANTGELFF. The CDR3 coding sequence is TGTGCCAGCAGCTTAGATGCCCTGCGGGCGAACACCGGGGAGCTGTTTTTT.

This clonotype was seen many times. V is TRBV5-1 and J is TRBJ2-1, with D hard to call. The germline CDR1 and CDR2 sequences are SGHRS and YFSETQ. The CDR3 runs to 14 residues. Between the trimmed V and J ends, which lost 2 bases and 1 base, there was a span of 7 bases. DNA for the CDR3: TGCGCCAGCAGCTTTCGGGCATCCTACAATGAGCAGTTCTTC. Translating gives CASSFRASYNEQFF.

As for this clonotype: The junction shows a germline mismatch at one end, possibly a read error. The chain couples TRBV18 to TRBJ1-4; TRBD1 is a possible D gene (5 bases). The CDR3 sequence is 14 residues long. Per the germline V gene, CDR1 is KGHSH and CDR2 is LQKENI. The CDR3 DNA is TGTGCCAGCTCACCGGGACCGACTAATGAAAAACTGCTTTTT. Translation gives CASSPGPTNEKLLF. Combining the CDR3 with reference TRBV18 and TRBJ1-4 gives the whole variable domain NAGVMQNPRHLVRRRGQEARLRCSPMKGHSHVYWYRQLPEEGLKFMVYLQKENIIDESGMPKERFSAEFPKEGPSILRIQQVVRGDSAAYFCASSPGPTNEKLLFGSGTQLSVL.

This clonotype was detected ten times or more. The chain links TRBV5-1 to TRBJ2-1, with 11 bases aligning to TRBD2. Trimming took 4 bases from V and 2 from J; bases not matched to a gene: 5. Germline V gives CDR1 SGHRS, CDR2 YFSETQ. The CDR3 extends over 16 amino acids. The CDR3 protein is CASSPSGLAAYNEQFF. The CDR3 DNA reads as TGCGCCAGCAGCCCCTCGGGACTAGCGGCCTACAATGAGCAGTTCTTC.

V and J are TRBV5-1 and TRBJ1-2, with a tentative D call TRBD1 (6 bases). The CDR3 loop spans 13 amino acids. CDR1 and CDR2 (germline): SGHRS, YFSETQ. Trimming removed 0 bases from V and 7 bases from J, with 10 bases in between. CDR3 loop: CASSLEGGSGYTF. The DNA of the CDR3 is TGCGCCAGCAGCTTGGAGGGGGGATCTGGCTACACCTTC.

This clonotype was seen ten or more times. The chain has TRBV6-9 and TRBJ2-5; tentative D call: TRBD2 (7 bases). The germline CDR1 and CDR2 sequences are MNHGY and SVAAGI. The CDR3 runs 15 residues. Trimming removed 3 bases at V and 4 bases at J, with 15 bases between. CDR3 nucleotide sequence: TGTGCCAGCAGTTACGGGGAGGGGGGAGGAGAGACCCAGTACTTC. Its translation: CASSYGEGGGETQYF.

This clonotype came up a few times. This chain connects TRBV20-1 to TRBJ2-1, with D hard to call. The CDR3 runs to 12 residues. Trimming cost V 5 bases and J 3 bases, with 8 bases left between them. The germline V gene encodes CDR1 DFQATT and CDR2 SNEGSKA (reference sequence). In nucleotides, the CDR3 is TGCAGTGCTGAAGATCTCTACAATGAGCAGTTCTTC. Translation gives CSAEDLYNEQFF.

As for this clonotype: The junction shows a germline mismatch at one end, possibly a read error. The CDR3 region is CARSRTDTEAFF. Written as DNA, the CDR3 is TGTGCCCGCAGCCGGACAGACACTGAAGCTTTCTTT. This chain uses TRBV3-1 with TRBJ1-1; weak D call: TRBD1 (6 bases). Germline lookup yields CDR1 LGHDT and CDR2 YNNKEL (reference sequence). The CDR3 extends over 12 amino acids. The full variable domain, its missing parts supplied by reference TRBV3-1 and TRBJ1-1, is DTAVSQTPKYLVTQMGNDKSIKCEQNLGHDTMYWYKQDSKKFLKIMFSYNNKELIINETVPNRFSPKSPDKAHLNLHINSLELGDSAVYFCARSRTDTEAFFGQGTRLTVV.

In its sample, this clonotype was seen a few times. J is TRBJ2-7 and V is TRBV7-3; TRBD2 is a possible D gene (6 bases). Germline V gene data show CDR1 as SGHTA and CDR2 as FQGTGA. V lost 5 bases and J lost 7, with 21 bases in between. The CDR3 runs 15 residues. CDR3 bases: TGTGCCAGCAGCCCGACCTCGGTGGGAGGAGGAGAGCAGTACTTC. It specifies CASSPTSVGGGEQYF. Full variable domain (remainder filled in from reference TRBV7-3 and TRBJ2-7): GAGVSQTPSNKVTEKGKYVELRCDPISGHTALYWYRQSLGQGPEFLIYFQGTGAADDSGLPNDRFFAVRPEGSVSTLKIQRTERGDSAVYLCASSPTSVGGGEQYFGPGTRLTVT.

This clonotype came up many times. This rearrangement joins TRBV7-9 to TRBJ2-7, with 9 positions matching TRBD1. Trimming at V came to 4 bases and at J to 3 bases, leaving 10 bases not matched to a gene. Germline V CDR1 and CDR2: SEHNR, FQNEAQ (reference sequence). This CDR3 spans 16 amino acids. The CDR3 loop is CASSSADRGVDYEQYF. The DNA of the CDR3 is TGTGCCAGCAGCTCGGCGGACAGGGGAGTCGACTACGAGCAGTACTTC.

This clonotype was observed many times. The gene calls are TRBV29-1 and TRBJ1-1, with D uncertain. This CDR3 has 11 residues. V shed 6 bases and J shed 5 bases, with 10 bases lying between them. Germline V lookup: CDR1 SQVTM, CDR2 ANQGSEA. CDR3 nucleotides: TGCAGCGTCTGGGGAAGGACTGAAGCTTTCTTT. It yields the protein CSVWGRTEAFF.

This clonotype was detected ten times or more. V and J are TRBV20-1 and TRBJ2-2; the match to TRBD2 covers 7 bases. After removal of 3 bases from V and 5 bases from J, the junction contained 6 bases not matched to a gene. Germline assignment: CDR1 DFQATT and CDR2 SNEGSKA (reference sequence). There are 14 residues in the CDR3. In DNA, the CDR3 is TGCAGTGCTAGTAGGTGGGAGGGGACCGGGGAGCTGTTTTTT. It encodes CSASRWEGTGELFF.

Details on this clonotype: A single base separates this from a much larger clone, so it may be a read error. CDR3 sequence: CASSWARPSSYGYTF. The CDR3, as DNA: TGTGCTAGTAGTTGGGCGAGGCCATCTAGCTATGGCTACACCTTC. This chain connects TRBV12-5 to TRBJ1-2; D uncertain. Germline loops: CDR1 LGHNT, CDR2 FRNRAP. V lost 8 bases and J 4 bases, leaving 20 bases between the germline ends. The CDR3 has 15 amino acids.

The chain couples TRBV7-9 to TRBJ1-5; D unresolved. The CDR3 loop spans 12 amino acids. Trimming removed 4 bases at V and 8 bases at J, with 9 bases between. Germline V gene data show CDR1 as SEHNR and CDR2 as FQNEAQ (reference sequence). The DNA for the CDR3 is TGTGCCAGCAGCTCACTTACTGAGCCCCAGCATTTT. Translation gives CASSSLTEPQHF.